This TCR beta chain was captured by sequencing in a study of identical twins. Study results and caveats: Low generation-probability sequences were in excess among twin-shared out-of-frame alpha sequences. Abundant beta clonotypes from cord blood bore fewer insertions; memory repertoires lacked this pattern.

The germline gives CDR1 SEHNR, CDR2 FQNEAQ (reference sequence). The CDR3 sequence is 15 residues long. Trimming took 4 bases from V and 4 from J, leaving 17 bases between them. On this clonotype itself: Its target is unknown.

TCRdb re-called the 5' RACE reads with MiXCR, one entry per CDR3 protein. The sample comprises hundreds of thousands of distinct CDR3 sequences, 8.6% of which are singletons, and 0.98% rests with the top ten. The same sample was also used in a study of yellow fever vaccine responses in identical twins.

The receptor comes from a woman aged 18 to 35 in good health. The sample taken for sequencing was PBMCs. The gene calls are TRBV7-9 and TRBJ2-7; maybe TRBD1 (5 bases). CDR3 sequence reads: CASSSWGGDVYEQYF. For the CDR3, the DNA is TGTGCCAGCAGCTCCTGGGGCGGAGATGTGTACGAGCAGTACTTC.